Listed here are 12 T cell receptor beta chains from one sample, sequenced in a study of technical replicates of blood from several donors. Libraries were prepared by immunoSEQ multiplex PCR; TCRdb keeps only in-frame clonotypes and omits some of them. The sample yields 70,000 or so clones, 92% seen once. The source material was T cells isolated from PBMCs. Receptors originate from a human donor in good health.

The chain couples TRBV21-1 to TRBJ1-1. TRBV21-1 is a recognized pseudogene. This CDR3 has 12 residues. CDR3 coding DNA: TGTGCCAGCAGCACCTACCACACTGAAGCTTTCTTT. Encoded protein: CASSTYHTEAFF.

The genes are TRBV4-1 and TRBJ2-7; no clear D. Germline V gene lookup returns CDR1 MGHRA and CDR2 YSYEKL. The V end was cut by 2 bases, the J end by 4 bases, with 9 bases between. The CDR3 spans 13 residues. The CDR3 nucleotides read TGCGCCAGCAGCCAATTCGAGCGATACGAGCAGTACTTC. Its protein product is CASSQFERYEQYF.

V usage is TRBV6-5 and J usage is TRBJ2-1, with 10 bases identical to TRBD2. Germline V gene data show CDR1 as MNHEY and CDR2 as SVGAGI. The V segment lost 5 bases and the J segment 10 bases; nucleotides outside the gene matches: 11. CDR3 length: 15 amino acids. The CDR3 sequence: CASSQREGPGDEQFF. CDR3 DNA: TGTGCCAGCAGTCAGCGGGAGGGCCCGGGGGACGAGCAGTTCTTC.

This clone has more than one count but fewer than ten. V gene TRBV9 combines with J gene TRBJ1-1; 12 bases map to TRBD1. Looked up from germline, CDR1 is SGDLS and CDR2 is YYNGEE. J lost 5 bases, V lost 4 bases, and 9 bases had no gene match. The CDR3 loop spans 16 amino acids. The CDR3 DNA reads TGTGCCAGCAGCCCTCGGGGACAGGGGGCTCGAACTGAAGCTTTCTTT. Protein sequence: CASSPRGQGARTEAFF. Supplemented by reference TRBV9 and TRBJ1-1, the full variable domain reads DSGVTQTPKHLITATGQRVTLRCSPRSGDLSVYWYQQSLDQGLQFLIQYYNGEERAKGNILERFSAQQFPDLHSELNLSSLELGDSALYFCASSPRGQGARTEAFFGQGTRLTVV.

The J gene is TRBJ1-3, the V gene TRBV7-7; D remains ambiguous. The germline CDR1 and CDR2 sequences are SSHAT and FNYEAQ (reference sequence). With 3 bases removed from V and 0 bases from J, the gap between germline ends came to 12 bases. The CDR3 is 16 residues long. The CDR3 spells CASSLAPPASGNTIYF. CDR3 DNA sequence: TGTGCCAGCAGCTTGGCACCGCCCGCCTCTGGAAACACCATATATTTT.

The chain has TRBV13 and TRBJ2-1, with D possibly being TRBD2 (5 bases). Trimming cost V 4 bases and J 7 bases, with 8 bases left between them. Germline-derived CDR1 and CDR2 are PRHDT and FYEKMQ (reference sequence). This CDR3 is built from 12 residues. The CDR3 reads CASSYRGNEQFF. CDR3 bases: TGTGCCAGCAGCTATAGAGGGAATGAGCAGTTCTTC.

The CDR3 sequence is CASSAVLAGVPGSYEQYF. The CDR3 DNA reads as TGTGCCAGCAGCGCAGTCCTAGCGGGAGTTCCGGGCTCCTACGAGCAGTACTTC. The chain joins TRBV7-6 to TRBJ2-7, with 10 bases fitting TRBD2. CDR1 SGHVS and CDR2 FNYEAQ come from the germline V gene. J lost 0 bases, V lost 5 bases, and 13 bases had no gene match. This CDR3 has 18 residues.

V usage is TRBV18 and J usage is TRBJ2-7; 14 bases agree with TRBD2. The V and J ends lost 5 bases and 1 base, in that order; junction bases with no gene match: 13. CDR1 is KGHSH, CDR2 LQKENI, per germline. The CDR3 is 19 residues long. CDR3 in DNA: TGTGCCAGCTCAAATTACTTAACCGGACTAGCGGGAGGTTCCTACGAGCAGTACTTC. Encoded protein: CASSNYLTGLAGGSYEQYF.

The chain has TRBV19 and TRBJ1-1; D might be TRBD1 (5 bases). V was shortened by 4 bases and J by 3 bases, with 12 bases between the two germline ends. CDR1 LNHDA and CDR2 SQIVND come from the germline V gene (reference sequence). The CDR3 loop spans 14 amino acids. CDR3 in amino acids: CASSTGVEDTEAFF. In nucleotides, the CDR3 is TGTGCCAGTAGTACGGGGGTGGAGGACACTGAAGCTTTCTTT.

The chain is built from TRBV28 and TRBJ1-2; weak D call: TRBD1 (5 bases). The CDR3 contains 17 residues. The germline V gene has CDR1 MDHEN and CDR2 SYDVKM. V lost 3 bases and J 0 bases, leaving 17 bases between the germline ends. This chain's CDR3 is CASSFPGGILTNYGYTF. CDR3 coding DNA: TGTGCCAGCAGTTTTCCGGGGGGGATACTCACTAACTATGGCTACACCTTC.

The V gene is TRBV25-1, the J gene TRBJ2-5; the match to TRBD1 covers 8 bases. TRBJ2-7 explains the end of the DNA better; the J call may be wrong. This CDR3 contains 15 residues. The germline CDR1 and CDR2 sequences are MGHDK and SYGVNS. CDR3 loop: CASSRYGTGAYEQYF. The CDR3 DNA is TGTGCCAGCAGTAGATACGGGACAGGAGCCTACGAGCAGTACTTC.

The rearrangement joins TRBV5-1 to TRBJ2-7, with TRBD2 matching 9 bases. The CDR3 is 16 amino acids. J lost 6 bases, V lost 0 bases, and 10 bases had no gene match. The germline CDR1 and CDR2 sequences are SGHRS and YFSETQ. The CDR3 DNA sequence: TGCGCCAGCAGCTTGGGGGTAGCGGGAGAAGGGTTCGAGCAGTACTTC. Translating gives CASSLGVAGEGFEQYF.